A single sample is the source of the 20 T cell receptor beta chains below, sequenced in a study of blood T cell repertoires in COVID-19 (dated by TCRdb to between 2020 and 2021). The library was generated by the immunoSEQ multiplex PCR assay. This is the immuneACCESS table as TCRdb keeps it, with only in-frame sequences that have V and J called. A part of the clones is gone; compared with another copy, unresolved V genes explain less than half, and the rest is unexplained. Counted in this sample were 400,000 to 550,000 clones; around 89% of them appeared once. The ten largest clones take up approximately 4.5% of the sample. Specimen: peripheral blood. The receptor source for this set is a woman aged 25-40 years with acute or convalescent COVID-19.

The CDR3 nucleotides read TGCAGCGTTGGTGAGGGACTAGCCTTTACCGGCACAGATACGCAGTATTTT. Translating gives CSVGEGLAFTGTDTQYF. The J gene is TRBJ2-3, the V gene TRBV29-1; 9 nucleotides align to TRBD2. The CDR3 contains 17 residues. CDR1 is SQVTM and CDR2 is ANQGSEA in the germline V gene. After removal of 4 bases from V and 1 base from J, the junction contained 12 bases not matched to a gene.

This clone was seen only once. CDR3 bases: TGTGCCTCCCAGGCAGGGTACTCTGGGGCCAACGTCCTGACTTTC. It codes for CASQAGYSGANVLTF. The chain uses TRBV30 and TRBJ2-6, with a possible D match to TRBD1 (5 bases). The CDR3 extends over 15 amino acids. Trimming took off 7 bases at V and 0 bases at J, with 13 bases between the two ends. CDR1 is GTSNPN and CDR2 is SVGIG in the germline V gene (reference sequence).

The gene calls are TRBV4-2 and TRBJ2-3; 14 bases map to TRBD2. CDR1 is LGHNA and CDR2 is YNFKEQ in the germline V gene. V trimming: 11 bases; J trimming: 5 bases; junction bases outside the gene matches: 6. The CDR3 is made up of 14 amino acids. CDR3: CAAGLAGGGDTQYF. In DNA, the CDR3 is TGTGCCGCCGGACTAGCGGGGGGTGGAGATACGCAGTATTTT.

The chain couples TRBV11-2 to TRBJ2-1; 7 bases line up with TRBD1. Germline V lookup: CDR1 SGHAT, CDR2 FQNNGV. Unmatched junction bases numbered 17, after V lost 5 bases and J lost 4 bases. The CDR3 consists of 18 residues. The CDR3 DNA is TGTGCCAGCAGCCAAACCATAGAACAGGGGCCCTATTACAATGAGCAGTTCTTC. It encodes CASSQTIEQGPYYNEQFF.

The rearrangement links TRBV20-1 to TRBJ2-7, with 9 bases aligning to TRBD1. J gave up 2 bases and V 3 bases, and 2 bases lay outside the gene matches. Germline CDR1 and CDR2: DFQATT and SNEGSKA (reference sequence). CDR3 length equals 13 residues. The chain's CDR3 is CSASGDRAYEQYF. In DNA, the CDR3 is TGCAGTGCTAGTGGGGACAGGGCCTACGAGCAGTACTTC.

This chain uses TRBV6-5 with TRBJ1-2, with D possibly matching TRBD1 (6 bases). Germline V gene data show CDR1 as MNHEY and CDR2 as SVGAGI. The CDR3 consists of 13 residues. The germline V and J ends were trimmed by 4 bases and 4 bases, with 10 bases remaining between them. The CDR3 DNA reads as TGTGCCAGCAGTTTGGGACACCTCTATGGCTACACCTTC. Translated: CASSLGHLYGYTF.

This rearrangement joins TRBV15 to TRBJ2-1; weak D call: TRBD2 (6 bases). V was trimmed by 0 bases and J by 6 bases, leaving 21 bases between them. From germline, CDR1 is LNHNV and CDR2 YYDKDF (reference sequence). The CDR3 extends over 18 amino acids. This chain's CDR3 is CATSRDPRDSGRFNEQFF. CDR3 bases: TGTGCCACCAGCAGAGACCCAAGGGACTCGGGACGTTTCAATGAGCAGTTCTTC. Using reference TRBV15 and TRBJ2-1 for the parts outside the CDR3, the full variable domain is DAMVIQNPRYQVTQFGKPVTLSCSQTLNHNVMYWYQQKSSQAPKLLFHYYDKDFNNEADTPDNFQSRRPNTSFCFLDIRSPGLGDTAMYLCATSRDPRDSGRFNEQFFGPGTRLTVL.

The chain couples TRBV7-7 to TRBJ2-5, with D possibly TRBD1 on 6 matching bases. There are 14 residues in the CDR3. Trimming stripped 1 base from V and 3 bases from J, with 9 bases between. Germline V lookup: CDR1 SSHAT, CDR2 FNYEAQ (reference sequence). The CDR3 loop reads CASSLVAGEETQYF. The CDR3 nucleotides read TGTGCCAGCAGCTTAGTCGCAGGGGAAGAGACCCAGTACTTC.

The chain couples TRBV27 to TRBJ2-7; 8 nucleotides match TRBD1. Germline V gene sequence: CDR1 MNHEY, CDR2 SMNVEV (reference sequence). V was clipped by 5 bases and J by 2 bases; unmatched bases: 5. The CDR3 is made up of 14 amino acids. In DNA form, the CDR3 reads TGTGCCAGCAGTCCATGGGACAGGACCTACGAGCAGTACTTC. This gives the protein CASSPWDRTYEQYF.

The J gene is TRBJ2-1, the V gene TRBV7-3; tentatively, D is TRBD2 (5 bases). The CDR3 loop spans 13 amino acids. Germline V gives CDR1 SGHTA, CDR2 FQGTGA. The ends were cut back, 5 bases at V and 7 bases at J, with 12 bases in the middle. Here the CDR3 reads CASSRSPGNEQFF. In nucleotides, the CDR3 is TGTGCCAGCAGCCGTTCCCCGGGGAATGAGCAGTTCTTC.

This chain uses TRBV30 with TRBJ2-3; the match to TRBD2 covers 12 bases. This CDR3 has 16 amino acids. Trimming removed 1 base from V and 2 bases from J; junction bases left unmatched: 4. Germline CDR1 is GTSNPN and CDR2 is SVGIG (reference sequence). The CDR3 sequence is CAWSGLAGAATDTQYF. CDR3 coding DNA: TGTGCCTGGAGTGGACTAGCGGGGGCCGCCACAGATACGCAGTATTTT. The full variable domain, completed using reference TRBV30 and TRBJ2-3, is SQTIHQWPATLVQPVGSPLSLECTVEGTSNPNLYWYRQAAGRGLQLLFYSVGIGQISSEVPQNLSASRPQDRQFILSSKKLLLSDSGFYLCAWSGLAGAATDTQYFGPGTRLTVL.

The V and J genes are TRBV6-1 and TRBJ1-5; maybe TRBD1 (6 bases). The CDR3 is 15 residues long. Trimming stripped 1 base from V and 6 bases from J, with 13 bases between. Germline V gene data show CDR1 as MNHNS and CDR2 as SASEGT. CDR3 in amino acids: CASSEGMGAIQPQHF. In DNA form, the CDR3 reads TGTGCCAGCAGTGAAGGAATGGGGGCGATTCAGCCCCAGCATTTT.

This clone occurred once. The V call is TRBV6-5, the J call TRBJ2-7, with 12 bases matching TRBD1. V gave up 6 bases and J gave up 6 bases; unmatched junction bases: 9. This CDR3 is built from 15 residues. The germline V gene encodes CDR1 MNHEY and CDR2 SVGAGI. The CDR3 loop is CASSPPGQGALEQYF. For the CDR3, the DNA is TGTGCCAGCAGCCCCCCGGGACAGGGGGCCCTCGAGCAGTACTTC.

This sequence joins TRBV9 and TRBJ2-3; 7 nucleotides match TRBD2. Germline trimming cut 3 bases from V and 3 bases from J; bases unmatched to any gene: 4. Germline V lookup: CDR1 SGDLS, CDR2 YYNGEE. This CDR3 has 14 residues. CDR3 DNA sequence: TGTGCCAGCAGCGCCGCACTAGCGACAGATACGCAGTATTTT. Translation: CASSAALATDTQYF. The entire variable domain, with the rest obtained from reference TRBV9 and TRBJ2-3, is as follows: DSGVTQTPKHLITATGQRVTLRCSPRSGDLSVYWYQQSLDQGLQFLIQYYNGEERAKGNILERFSAQQFPDLHSELNLSSLELGDSALYFCASSAALATDTQYFGPGTRLTVL.

The chain couples TRBV19 to TRBJ1-4; D gene uncertain. From germline, CDR1 is LNHDA and CDR2 SQIVND (reference sequence). The CDR3 has 14 amino acids. V lost 7 bases and J 8 bases, leaving 17 bases between the germline ends. This chain's CDR3 is CASKFEGMEEKLFF. CDR3 coding DNA: TGTGCCAGTAAGTTCGAGGGAATGGAAGAAAAACTGTTTTTT.

This rearrangement joins TRBV30 to TRBJ2-3, with D maybe TRBD2 (6 bases). The CDR3 runs 19 residues. From germline, CDR1 is GTSNPN and CDR2 SVGIG (reference sequence). Trimming cost V 0 bases and J 2 bases, with 24 bases left between them. CDR3 loop: CAWSVQLSVGTFFTDTQYF. DNA for the CDR3: TGTGCCTGGAGTGTACAATTATCGGTGGGGACTTTTTTCACAGATACGCAGTATTTT.

This chain joins TRBV7-3 and TRBJ2-3, with D perhaps matching TRBD1 (6 bases). The CDR3 covers 15 residues. V was trimmed by 0 bases and J by 4 bases, leaving 11 bases between them. Germline V gene data show CDR1 as SGHTA and CDR2 as FQGTGA. The CDR3 sequence: CASSLTLRGPDTQYF. The CDR3 bases are TGTGCCAGCAGCTTAACTCTCAGGGGACCAGATACGCAGTATTTT.

The V call is TRBV7-8, the J call TRBJ2-5, with no clear D. The CDR3 has 12 amino acids. Germline V gives CDR1 SGHVS, CDR2 FQNEAQ. The ends were cut back, 4 bases at V and 4 bases at J, with 7 bases in the middle. CDR3 loop: CASSSALETQYF. As DNA, the CDR3 is TGTGCCAGCAGCTCAGCCTTAGAGACCCAGTACTTC.

V usage is TRBV5-1 and J usage is TRBJ1-5; D is perhaps TRBD1 (6 bases). This CDR3 spans 14 amino acids. Trimming stripped 0 bases from V and 4 bases from J, with 8 bases between. Germline-derived CDR1 and CDR2 are SGHRS and YFSETQ. The CDR3 sequence: CASSLGGQNQPQHF. Written as DNA, the CDR3 is TGCGCCAGCAGCTTGGGTGGACAGAATCAGCCCCAGCATTTT.

J is TRBJ1-1 and V is TRBV6-5; 7 bases fit TRBD1. V lost 5 bases to trimming and J lost 1 base; unmatched junction nucleotides: 7. This CDR3 is built from 15 residues. Germline CDR1 is MNHEY and CDR2 is SVGAGI. The CDR3 spells CASSRQGRGNTEAFF. The CDR3 DNA sequence: TGTGCCAGCAGTCGACAGGGTCGCGGGAACACTGAAGCTTTCTTT.